Below are 9 T cell receptor beta chains sequenced from a single sample in a study of regulatory T cells in long-lasting Graves disease. Combining iRepertoire HTBI primers with Arm-PCR of CDR3 regions, the authors built TCR beta libraries. TCRdb re-derived calls from the multiplex PCR reads in MiXCR, one entry per CDR3 protein. The data contain around 250,000 distinct CDR3 sequences, 20% of them singletons. Sample time point: newly diagnosed GD, antithyroid drugs for less than 3 months. Extracted RNA from PBMCs served as the source of the TCR library. The material sequenced was peripheral blood mononuclear cells (PBMCs), taken at new diagnosis, from a patient treated with antithyroid drugs. These receptors came from a female donor with Graves disease.

This clonotype has a handful of counts. The gene calls are TRBV27 and TRBJ2-7; D may be TRBD2 (5 bases). Trimming took off 5 bases at V and 2 bases at J, with 16 bases between the two ends. Germline V CDR1 and CDR2: MNHEY, SMNVEV (reference sequence). The CDR3 runs 15 residues. CDR3 sequence (DNA): TGTGCCAGCAGTCCCGGCCCAAAGGAGGCCTACGAGCAGTACTTC. It translates to CASSPGPKEAYEQYF.

This clonotype came up many times. The gene calls are TRBV28 and TRBJ2-7, with TRBD2 matching over 8 bases. Losses at the gene ends were 1 base for V and 0 bases for J; bases not matched to a gene: 2. The CDR3 is 15 residues long. Germline values: CDR1 MDHEN, CDR2 SYDVKM. The CDR3 here is CASSLLAGSSYEQYF. The CDR3 nucleotides read TGTGCCAGCAGTTTATTAGCGGGGAGCTCCTACGAGCAGTACTTC.

This clonotype was seen at least ten times. V usage is TRBV2 and J usage is TRBJ1-2; 7 nucleotides match TRBD1. The CDR3 totals 13 residues. Germline loops: CDR1 SNHLY, CDR2 FYNNEI. J gave up 3 bases and V 7 bases, and 5 bases lay outside the gene matches. CDR3 DNA sequence: TGTGCCAGCACGTCTGACAGGGACTATGGCTACACCTTC. Translation: CASTSDRDYGYTF.

Points on this clonotype: A much larger clone differs from this one at a single base, so this may be a read error. This chain connects TRBV29-1 to TRBJ2-7, with D maybe TRBD1 (6 bases). From germline, CDR1 is SQVTM and CDR2 ANQGSEA. V was pared by 3 bases and J by 7 bases, with 13 bases between. The CDR3 consists of 12 residues. CDR3 bases: TGCAGCGTTGATCCAGGGGATAATGAGCAGTACTTC. The encoded protein is CSVDPGDNEQYF.

This clonotype was picked up many times. The CDR3 reads CASSYSTQGGNQPQHF. CDR3 nucleotides: TGTGCCAGCAGTTACTCGACCCAGGGAGGAAATCAGCCCCAGCATTTT. The V call is TRBV6-2 or TRBV6-3, the J call TRBJ1-5; a weak D match, TRBD1 (5 bases). The CDR3 totals 16 residues. Germline-derived CDR1 and CDR2 are MNHEY and SVGEGT. Trimming stripped 0 bases from V and 4 bases from J, with 13 bases between.

This clonotype occurred many times. The rearrangement joins TRBV30 to TRBJ2-3, with 9 nucleotides matching TRBD1. The germline gives CDR1 GTSNPN, CDR2 SVGIG (reference sequence). CDR3 length: 15 residues. The junction had 10 bases not matched to a gene; V was cut back by 0 bases and J by 9 bases. The CDR3 loop is CAWSVGNRGLETQYF. In DNA form, the CDR3 reads TGTGCCTGGAGTGTGGGGAACAGGGGGCTGGAGACGCAGTATTTT.

A word on this clonotype: A far larger clone is one nucleotide away, so this likely arose from a read error. The rearrangement uses TRBV12-3 or TRBV12-4 and TRBJ2-5, with a possible D match to TRBD2 (5 bases). There are 12 residues in the CDR3. The CDR3 DNA is TGTGCCAGCAGGTGGTCGGGCGATGAGCGGTTCTTC. Protein sequence: CASRWSGDERFF.

This clonotype occurred many times. This sequence joins TRBV10-3 and TRBJ2-3; the D call may be TRBD1 or TRBD2 (6 bases each). This CDR3 contains 15 residues. Trimming shortened V by 5 bases and J by 2 bases, and 14 bases separated the two germline ends. Germline CDR1 ENHRY, CDR2 SYGVKD. The CDR3 bases are TGTGCCATCAGTTGGGGGGCGATTGACACAGATACGCAGTATTTT. Protein: CAISWGAIDTDTQYF.

With regard to this clonotype: Likely a read error: the CDR3 ends without its conserved phenylalanine or tryptophan. The J gene is TRBJ1-5, the V gene TRBV10-3, with D possibly TRBD1 on 6 matching bases. Germline V gene sequence: CDR1 ENHRY, CDR2 SYGVKD. This CDR3 spans 14 amino acids. Trimming removed 2 bases at V and 2 bases at J, with 7 bases between. CDR3 amino acids: CAISERQGNQPQHS. The CDR3 region has the DNA TGTGCCATCAGTGAGCGACAGGGCAATCAGCCCCAGCATTCT.